The clone carrying this T cell receptor beta chain has a single count. The CDR3 totals 15 residues. Per germline, CDR1 LGHDT and CDR2 YNNKEL (reference sequence). V trimming: 0 bases; J trimming: 2 bases; junction bases outside the gene matches: 1. Assay used: immunoSEQ multiplex PCR; TCRdb lists only in-frame clones, some missing. Of roughly 500,000 clones in the sample, 80% to 90% were seen once. This entry is derived from a study of blood T cell repertoires in COVID-19. Whole-study context: The United States, Italy and Spain supplied acute and convalescent COVID-19 samples. The cDNA or gDNA used as material had been derived from T cells, B-cell-depleted T cells, or PBMCs.

V gene TRBV3-1 (or the pseudogene TRBV3-2) combines with J gene TRBJ1-2, with 9 bases that match TRBD1. The clonotype was recovered from a human donor in a cohort sampled during active COVID-19. The sequenced material came from peripheral blood. The CDR3 DNA reads as TGTGCCAGCAGCCAAGATGGACAGGGGAACTATGGCTACACCTTC. It encodes CASSQDGQGNYGYTF.